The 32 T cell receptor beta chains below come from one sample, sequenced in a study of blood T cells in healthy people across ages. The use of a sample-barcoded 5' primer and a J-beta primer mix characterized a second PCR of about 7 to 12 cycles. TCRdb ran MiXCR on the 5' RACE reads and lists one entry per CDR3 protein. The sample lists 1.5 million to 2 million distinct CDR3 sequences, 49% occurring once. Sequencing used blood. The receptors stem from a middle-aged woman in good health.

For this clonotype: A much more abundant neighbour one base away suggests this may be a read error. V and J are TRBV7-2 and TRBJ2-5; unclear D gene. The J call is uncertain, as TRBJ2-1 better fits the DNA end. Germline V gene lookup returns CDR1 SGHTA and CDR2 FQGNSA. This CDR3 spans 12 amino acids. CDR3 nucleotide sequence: TGTGCCAGCGGTCTGACACAAGAGACCCAGTTCTTC. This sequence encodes CASGLTQETQFF.

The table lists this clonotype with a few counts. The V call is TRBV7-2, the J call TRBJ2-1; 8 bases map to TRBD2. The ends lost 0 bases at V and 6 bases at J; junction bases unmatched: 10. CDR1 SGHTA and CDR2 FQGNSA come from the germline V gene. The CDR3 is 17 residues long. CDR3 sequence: CASSLAATGRGFNEQFF. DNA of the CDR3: TGTGCCAGCAGCTTAGCGGCCACCGGGAGGGGGTTCAATGAGCAGTTCTTC. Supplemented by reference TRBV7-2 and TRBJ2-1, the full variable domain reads GAGVSQSPSNKVTEKGKDVELRCDPISGHTALYWYRQSLGQGLEFLIYFQGNSAPDKSGLPSDRFSAERTGGSVSTLTIQRTQQEDSAVYLCASSLAATGRGFNEQFFGPGTRLTVL.

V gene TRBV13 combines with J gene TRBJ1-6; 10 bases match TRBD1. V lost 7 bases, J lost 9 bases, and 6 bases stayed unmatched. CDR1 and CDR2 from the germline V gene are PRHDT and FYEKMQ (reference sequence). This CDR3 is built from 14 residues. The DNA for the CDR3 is TGTGCCAGCACCCAGCGGACAGGGGGTTCACCCCTCCACTTT. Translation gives CASTQRTGGSPLHF.

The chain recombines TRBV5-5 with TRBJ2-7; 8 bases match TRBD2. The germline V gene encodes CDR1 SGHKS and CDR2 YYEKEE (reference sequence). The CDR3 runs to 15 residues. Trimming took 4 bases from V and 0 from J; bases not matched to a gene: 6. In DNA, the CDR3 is TGTGCCAGCAGCCGCCCCGGGACTAGCTCCTACGAGCAGTACTTC. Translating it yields CASSRPGTSSYEQYF.

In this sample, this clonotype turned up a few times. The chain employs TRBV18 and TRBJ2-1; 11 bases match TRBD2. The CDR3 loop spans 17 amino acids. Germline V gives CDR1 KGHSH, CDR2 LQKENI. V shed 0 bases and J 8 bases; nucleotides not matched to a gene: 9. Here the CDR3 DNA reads TGTGCCAGCTCACCACCGGTTCTAGCGGGGGGCCGAGATGAGCAGTTCTTC. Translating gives CASSPPVLAGGRDEQFF.

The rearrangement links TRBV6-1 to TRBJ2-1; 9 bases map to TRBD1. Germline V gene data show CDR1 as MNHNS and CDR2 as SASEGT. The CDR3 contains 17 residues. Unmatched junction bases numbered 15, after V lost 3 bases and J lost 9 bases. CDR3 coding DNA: TGTGCCAGCAGTGACAGAACCGGGACAGGGCGAGGGGGTGAGCAGTTCTTC. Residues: CASSDRTGTGRGGEQFF.

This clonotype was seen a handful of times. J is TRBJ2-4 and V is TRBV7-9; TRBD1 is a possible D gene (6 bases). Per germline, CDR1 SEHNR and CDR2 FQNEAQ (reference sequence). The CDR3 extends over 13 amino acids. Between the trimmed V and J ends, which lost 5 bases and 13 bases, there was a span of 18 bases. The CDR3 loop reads CASSVEAGVGQYF. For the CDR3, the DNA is TGTGCCAGCAGCGTCGAGGCAGGGGTGGGGCAGTACTTC. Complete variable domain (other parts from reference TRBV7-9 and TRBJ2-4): DTGVSQNPRHKITKRGQNVTFRCDPISEHNRLYWYRQTLGQGPEFLTYFQNEAQLEKSRLLSDRFSAERPKGSFSTLEIQRTEQGDSAMYLCASSVEAGVGQYFGAGTRLSVL.

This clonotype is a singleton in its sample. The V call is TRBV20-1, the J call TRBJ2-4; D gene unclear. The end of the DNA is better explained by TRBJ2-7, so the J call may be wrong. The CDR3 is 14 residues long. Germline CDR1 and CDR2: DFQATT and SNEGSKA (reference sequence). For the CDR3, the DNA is TGCAGTGCTAGTATTGTGGTTGGGTCCTACGAGCAGTACTTC. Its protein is CSASIVVGSYEQYF.

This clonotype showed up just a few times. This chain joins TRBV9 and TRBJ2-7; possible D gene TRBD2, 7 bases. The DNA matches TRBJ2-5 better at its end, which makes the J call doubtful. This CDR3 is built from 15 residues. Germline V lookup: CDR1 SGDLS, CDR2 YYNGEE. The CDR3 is CASSVVGGQRETQYF. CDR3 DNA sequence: TGTGCCAGCAGCGTAGTCGGGGGGCAGCGGGAGACCCAGTACTTC.

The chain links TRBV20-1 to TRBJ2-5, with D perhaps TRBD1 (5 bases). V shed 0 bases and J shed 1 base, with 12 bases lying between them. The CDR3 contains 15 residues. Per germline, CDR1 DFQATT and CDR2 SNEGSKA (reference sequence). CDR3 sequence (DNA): TGCAGTGCTAGAGACACAGCCAGGGTCCAAGAGACCCAGTACTTC. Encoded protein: CSARDTARVQETQYF.

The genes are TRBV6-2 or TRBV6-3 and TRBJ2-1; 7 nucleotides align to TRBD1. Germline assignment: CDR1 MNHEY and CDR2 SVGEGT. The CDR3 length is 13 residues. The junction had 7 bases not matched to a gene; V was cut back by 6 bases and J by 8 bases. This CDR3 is CASRQQGLDEQFF. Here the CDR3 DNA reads TGTGCCAGCAGGCAACAGGGGTTGGATGAGCAGTTCTTC.

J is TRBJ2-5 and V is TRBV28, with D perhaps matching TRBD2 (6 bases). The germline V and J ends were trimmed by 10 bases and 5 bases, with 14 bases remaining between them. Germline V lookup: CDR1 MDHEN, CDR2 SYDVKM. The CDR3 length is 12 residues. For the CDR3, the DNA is TGTGCCACCCGCGGGACCAGGGAGACCCAGTACTTC. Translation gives CATRGTRETQYF.

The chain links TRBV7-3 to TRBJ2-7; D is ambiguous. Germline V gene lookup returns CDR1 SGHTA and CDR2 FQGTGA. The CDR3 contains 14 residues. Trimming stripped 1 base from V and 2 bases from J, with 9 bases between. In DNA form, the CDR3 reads TGTGCCAGCAGCTTAATCCCAGTCGCCTACGAGCAGTACTTC. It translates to CASSLIPVAYEQYF.

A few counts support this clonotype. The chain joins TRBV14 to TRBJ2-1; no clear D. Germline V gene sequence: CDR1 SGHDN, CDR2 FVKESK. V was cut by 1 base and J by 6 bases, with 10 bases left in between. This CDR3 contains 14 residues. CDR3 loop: CASSQVGRTNEQFF. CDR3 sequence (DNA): TGTGCCAGCAGCCAAGTTGGACGGACCAATGAGCAGTTCTTC.

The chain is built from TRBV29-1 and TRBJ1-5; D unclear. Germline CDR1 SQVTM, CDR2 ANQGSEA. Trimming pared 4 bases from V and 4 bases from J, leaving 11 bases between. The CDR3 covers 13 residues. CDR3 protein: CSVGTVRNQPQHF. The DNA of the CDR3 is TGCAGCGTTGGGACGGTGAGAAATCAGCCCCAGCATTTT.

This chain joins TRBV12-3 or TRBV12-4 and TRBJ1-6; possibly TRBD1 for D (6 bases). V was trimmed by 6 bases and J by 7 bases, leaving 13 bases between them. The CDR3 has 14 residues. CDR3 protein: CASSPVGGNSPLHF. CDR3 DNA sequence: TGTGCCAGCAGCCCCGTAGGGGGAAATTCACCCCTCCACTTT.

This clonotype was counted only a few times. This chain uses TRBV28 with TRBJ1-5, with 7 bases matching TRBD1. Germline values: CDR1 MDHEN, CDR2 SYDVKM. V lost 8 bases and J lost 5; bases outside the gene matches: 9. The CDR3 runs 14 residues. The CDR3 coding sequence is TGTGCCAGCCGACCGACAGGGTTTTATCAGCCCCAGCATTTT. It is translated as CASRPTGFYQPQHF.

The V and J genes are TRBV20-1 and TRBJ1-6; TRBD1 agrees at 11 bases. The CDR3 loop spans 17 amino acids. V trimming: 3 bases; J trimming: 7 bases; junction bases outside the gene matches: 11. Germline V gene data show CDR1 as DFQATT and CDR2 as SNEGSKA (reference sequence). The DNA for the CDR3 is TGCAGTGCTAGCCGAAAAGGGACAGGGGGTGACAATTCACCCCTCCACTTT. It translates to CSASRKGTGGDNSPLHF.

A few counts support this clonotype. Here the CDR3 DNA reads TGTGCCATCAGTGACCCCTTAACAGGGCCGAATGAAAAACTGTTTTTT. Translated: CAISDPLTGPNEKLFF. The V call is TRBV10-3, the J call TRBJ1-4, with D possibly matching TRBD1 (6 bases). Trimming stripped 3 bases from V and 5 bases from J, with 16 bases between. This CDR3 has 16 residues. CDR1 is ENHRY and CDR2 is SYGVKD in the germline V gene.

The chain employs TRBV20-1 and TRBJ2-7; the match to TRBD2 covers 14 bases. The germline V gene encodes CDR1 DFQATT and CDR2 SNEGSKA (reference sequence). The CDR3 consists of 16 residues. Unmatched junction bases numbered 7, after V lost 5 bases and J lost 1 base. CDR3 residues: CSARGTSGGTSYEQYF. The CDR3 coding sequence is TGCAGTGCTCGGGGGACTAGCGGGGGCACGTCCTACGAGCAGTACTTC.

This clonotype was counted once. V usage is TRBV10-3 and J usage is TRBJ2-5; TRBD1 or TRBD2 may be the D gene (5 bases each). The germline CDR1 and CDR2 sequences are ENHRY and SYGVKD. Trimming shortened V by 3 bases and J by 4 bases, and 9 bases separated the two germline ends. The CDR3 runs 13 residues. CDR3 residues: CAISENGGETQYF. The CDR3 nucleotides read TGTGCCATCAGTGAAAATGGGGGAGAGACCCAGTACTTC.

The CDR3 loop reads CAVGLAGSSYNEQYF. CDR3 coding DNA: TGTGCCGTAGGACTAGCGGGCAGCTCCTACAATGAGCAGTACTTC. V gene TRBV10-3 combines with J gene TRBJ2-1, with 11 bases aligning to TRBD2. The J call may not be correct, given that the DNA end is closer to TRBJ2-7. There are 15 residues in the CDR3. CDR1 ENHRY and CDR2 SYGVKD come from the germline V gene.

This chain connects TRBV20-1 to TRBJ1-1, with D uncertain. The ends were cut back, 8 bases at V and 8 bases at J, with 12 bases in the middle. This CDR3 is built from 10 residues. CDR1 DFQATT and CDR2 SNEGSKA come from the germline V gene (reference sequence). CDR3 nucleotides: TGCAGTCCAGACAATCGAGAAGCTTTCTTT. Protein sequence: CSPDNREAFF.

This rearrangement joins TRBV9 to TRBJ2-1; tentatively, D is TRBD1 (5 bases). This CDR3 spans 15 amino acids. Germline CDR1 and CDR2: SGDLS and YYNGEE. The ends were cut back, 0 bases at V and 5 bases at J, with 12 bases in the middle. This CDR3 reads CASSVGQHFNNEQFF. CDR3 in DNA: TGTGCCAGCAGCGTAGGACAGCATTTTAACAATGAGCAGTTCTTC.

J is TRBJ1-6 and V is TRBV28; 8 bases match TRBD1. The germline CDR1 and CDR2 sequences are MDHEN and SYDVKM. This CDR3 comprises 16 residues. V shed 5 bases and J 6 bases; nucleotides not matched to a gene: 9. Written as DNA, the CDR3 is TGTGCCAGCAGTCCGCGTACGGGACAGGTTAATTCACCCCTCCACTTT. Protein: CASSPRTGQVNSPLHF.

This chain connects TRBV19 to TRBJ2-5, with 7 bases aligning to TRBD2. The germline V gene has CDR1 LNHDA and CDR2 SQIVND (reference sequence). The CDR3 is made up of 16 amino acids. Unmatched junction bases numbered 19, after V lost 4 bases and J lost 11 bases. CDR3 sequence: CASSTGGRGNENEQYF. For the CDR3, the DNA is TGTGCCAGTAGTACGGGGGGTCGGGGAAACGAGAATGAGCAGTACTTC.

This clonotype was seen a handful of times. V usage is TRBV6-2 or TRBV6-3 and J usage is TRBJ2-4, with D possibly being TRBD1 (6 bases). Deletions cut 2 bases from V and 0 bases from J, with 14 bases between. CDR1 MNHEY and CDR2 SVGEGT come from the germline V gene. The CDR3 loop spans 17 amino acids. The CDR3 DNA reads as TGTGCCAGCAGTTACGTTCGGGACAAATTAGCCAAAAACATTCAGTACTTC. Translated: CASSYVRDKLAKNIQYF.

The CDR3 nucleotides read TGTGCCAGCACCCTATACGGGACTAGCAGCGGGAATGAGCAGTTCTTC. It encodes CASTLYGTSSGNEQFF. The chain employs TRBV7-2 and TRBJ2-1, with 9 bases lining up with TRBD2. The CDR3 extends over 16 amino acids. V gave up 7 bases and J gave up 7 bases; unmatched junction bases: 14. The V gene's germline CDR1 is SGHTA and CDR2 FQGNSA. The whole variable domain, filled in from reference TRBV7-2 and TRBJ2-1, reads GAGVSQSPSNKVTEKGKDVELRCDPISGHTALYWYRQSLGQGLEFLIYFQGNSAPDKSGLPSDRFSAERTGGSVSTLTIQRTQQEDSAVYLCASTLYGTSSGNEQFFGPGTRLTVL.

The CDR3 nucleotides are TGTGCCAGCAGCCAAATTTCCACCTACGAGCAGTACTTC. It is translated as CASSQISTYEQYF. J is TRBJ2-7 and V is TRBV12-3 or TRBV12-4, with no clear D. CDR3 length equals 13 residues. V was trimmed by 6 bases and J by 2 bases, leaving 11 bases between them.

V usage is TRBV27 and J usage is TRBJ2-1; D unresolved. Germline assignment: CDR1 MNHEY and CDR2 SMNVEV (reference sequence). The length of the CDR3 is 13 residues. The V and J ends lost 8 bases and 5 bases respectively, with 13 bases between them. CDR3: CASGVSTHNEQFF. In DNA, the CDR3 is TGTGCCAGCGGCGTCAGTACCCACAATGAGCAGTTCTTC.

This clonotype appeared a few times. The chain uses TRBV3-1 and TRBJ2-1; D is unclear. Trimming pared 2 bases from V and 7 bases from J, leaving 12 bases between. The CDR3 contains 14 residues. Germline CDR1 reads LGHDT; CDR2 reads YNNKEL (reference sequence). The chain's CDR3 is CASSQKAPRNEQFF. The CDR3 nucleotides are TGTGCCAGCAGCCAAAAGGCCCCAAGGAATGAGCAGTTCTTC.

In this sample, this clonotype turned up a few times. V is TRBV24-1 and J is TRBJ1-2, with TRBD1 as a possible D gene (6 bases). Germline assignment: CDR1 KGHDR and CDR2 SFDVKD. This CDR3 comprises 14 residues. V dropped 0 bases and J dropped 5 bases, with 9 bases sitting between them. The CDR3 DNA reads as TGTGCCACCAGTGATTTGAAGGGGGGATATGGCTACACCTTC. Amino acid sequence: CATSDLKGGYGYTF.